This TCR beta chain was captured by sequencing in a study of blood T cell repertoires in COVID-19. As for the study in general: Italy, Spain and the United States were the sources of the convalescent and acute COVID-19 samples. Sources were T cells, B-cell-depleted T cells, or PBMCs; the material itself was cDNA or gDNA.

Source study methods: Estimates of nucleated cell counts were drawn from the amplification of reference gene primers. Produced via immunoSEQ multiplex PCR; TCRdb's table is partial and in-frame only. V and J calls and clone size are given by that table; D and trimming were obtained from the DNA. The sample contains 200,000 to 300,000 clones, 75% to 85% of which appear only once. The CDR3 is 15 amino acids. The V gene's germline CDR1 is SGHRS and CDR2 YFSETQ. V dropped 0 bases and J dropped 2 bases, with 8 bases sitting between them. The chain couples TRBV5-1 to TRBJ2-2; D gene ambiguous. The sample taken for sequencing was peripheral blood. This TCR derives from a woman in her sixties or seventies with active or convalescent COVID-19. The CDR3 DNA follows: TGCGCCAGCAGCTTGGGGCACCTCAACACCGGGGAGCTGTTTTTT. Protein sequence: CASSLGHLNTGELFF.